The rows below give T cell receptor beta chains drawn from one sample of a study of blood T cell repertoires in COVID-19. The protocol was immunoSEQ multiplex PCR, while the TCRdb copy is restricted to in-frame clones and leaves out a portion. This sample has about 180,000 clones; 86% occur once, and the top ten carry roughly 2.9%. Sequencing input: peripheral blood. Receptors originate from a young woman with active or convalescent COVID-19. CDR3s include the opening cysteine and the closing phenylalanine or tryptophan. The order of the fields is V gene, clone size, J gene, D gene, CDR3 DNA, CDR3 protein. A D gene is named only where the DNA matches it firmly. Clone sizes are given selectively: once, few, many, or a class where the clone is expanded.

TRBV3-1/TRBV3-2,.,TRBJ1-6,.,TGTGCCAGCAGCCTCCCGGGGAGCTATAATTCACCCCTCCACTTT,CASSLPGSYNSPLHF
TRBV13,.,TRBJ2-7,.,TGTGCCAGCAGCTTACTAGGGGGGGTCTACGAGCAGTACTTC,CASSLLGGVYEQYF
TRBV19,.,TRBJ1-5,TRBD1,TGTGCCAGTAGTATATTCAGGGGGGATCAGCCCCAGCATTTT,CASSIFRGDQPQHF
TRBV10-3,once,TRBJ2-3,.,TGTGCCATCAGTGGTCGACAGTCAGAGGCGGATACGCAGTATTTT,CAISGRQSEADTQYF
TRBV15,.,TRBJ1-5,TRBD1,TGTGCCACCAGCAGACACAGACAGGGCGCTGCTCCCCAGCATTTT,CATSRHRQGAAPQHF
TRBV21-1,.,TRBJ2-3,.,TGTGCCAGCAGCAAAGTGGGGGCGACATTCAGCACAGATACGCAGTATTTT,CASSKVGATFSTDTQYF
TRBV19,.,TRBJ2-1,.,TGTGCCAGTAGTATTTCTGGCAGGTCGGCTGAGCAGTTCTTC,CASSISGRSAEQFF
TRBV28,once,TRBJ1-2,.,TGTGCCAGCAGTTTATCCAGGGAATGGAATGGCTACACCTTC,CASSLSREWNGYTF
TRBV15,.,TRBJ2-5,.,TGTGCCACCAGCAGAGGAAGGGGGGAGACCCAGTACTTC,CATSRGRGETQYF
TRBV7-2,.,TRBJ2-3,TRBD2,TGTGCCAGCAGCCATAGCGGGAAGGGCACAGATACGCAGTATTTT,CASSHSGKGTDTQYF
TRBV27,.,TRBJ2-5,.,TGTGCCAGCAGTTTAAGGGCGGGAGAGACCCAGTACTTC,CASSLRAGETQYF
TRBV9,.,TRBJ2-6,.,TGTGCCAGCAGCGTGCGCGAGTCCTCTGGGGCCAACGTCCTGACTTTC,CASSVRESSGANVLTF
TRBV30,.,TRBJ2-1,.,TGTGCCTGGAACAGGGAGAACAATGAGCAGTTCTTC,CAWNRENNEQFF
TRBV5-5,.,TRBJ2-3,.,TGTGCCAGCAGCTTGGTAGGAGCGGGACAAGATACGCAGTATTTT,CASSLVGAGQDTQYF
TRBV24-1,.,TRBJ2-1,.,TGTGCCACCAGTGATTTCGGTAGCTCCTACAATGAGCAGTTCTTC,CATSDFGSSYNEQFF
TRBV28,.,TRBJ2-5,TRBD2,TGTGCCAGCACCTCCGGACGGGGGGGCGAGACCCAGTACTTC,CASTSGRGGETQYF
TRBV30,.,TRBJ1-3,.,TGTGCCTGGAGCCAGGACACAGTTGGAAACACCATATATTTT,CAWSQDTVGNTIYF
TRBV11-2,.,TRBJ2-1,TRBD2,TGTGCCAGCAGCTTAACGCGGGGGTCCTACAATGAGCAGTTCTTC,CASSLTRGSYNEQFF
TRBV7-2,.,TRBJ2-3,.,TGTGCCAGCAGAGGGACTCCGAGGCGCACAGATACGCAGTATTTT,CASRGTPRRTDTQYF
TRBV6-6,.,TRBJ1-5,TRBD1,TGTGCCAGCAGTTACTCGACAGGGTTTAGCAATCAGCCCCAGCATTTT,CASSYSTGFSNQPQHF
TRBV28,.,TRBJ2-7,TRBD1,TGTGCCAGCAGTTCTGCGGGACAGGCCGCTTACTCCTACGAGCAGTACTTC,CASSSAGQAAYSYEQYF
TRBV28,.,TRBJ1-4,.,TGTGCCAGCAGTACCCCCGGTGCAACTAATGAAAAACTGTTTTTT,CASSTPGATNEKLFF
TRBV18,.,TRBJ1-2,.,TGTGCCAGCTCACTAGACAGGACCTATGGCTACACCTTC,CASSLDRTYGYTF
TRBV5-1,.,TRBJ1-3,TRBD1,TGCGCCAGCAGCCCTGCAGGACAGGGTGGAAACACCATATATTTT,CASSPAGQGGNTIYF
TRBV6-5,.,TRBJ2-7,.,TGTGCCAGCTTCGACCGGGGGACCTACGAGCAGTACTTC,CASFDRGTYEQYF